One T cell receptor (beta chain) is described in this entry. CDR3 length equals 16 residues. V lost 0 bases and J lost 11, with 22 bases in between. Indicated time point: patch test 1, 2 weeks after DPC sensitization. Treatment denoted: therapeutic diphenylcyclopropenone sensitization with weekly scalp DPC. Within the library, unique molecular identifiers were attached to each individual cDNA molecule. TCRdb redid the calling of the RACE reads with MiXCR, one entry per CDR3 protein. Counted here are 95,000 to 130,000 distinct CDR3 sequences, about an eighth occurring once; the ten biggest clones make up approximately 1.5%. This record comes from a study of human T cells and chemical hapten exposure. Turning to the study itself: A 2 cm by 2 cm inner upper arm patch received 2% DPC for sensitization.

This TCR derives from a woman in her forties or fifties with alopecia areata. Some clones in this sample may be carry-over from other donors' samples. The sample consisted of whole blood, taken in connection with sensitization to the hapten diphenylcyclopropenone (DPC). The V and J genes are TRBV12-3 or TRBV12-4 and TRBJ1-1; possibly TRBD1 for D (6 bases). The CDR3 bases are TGTGCCAGCAGTTTAGCGCCGGGAGACAGGAGAGATGGGGCTTTCTTT. Its translation is CASSLAPGDRRDGAFF.